Presented here are 8 T cell receptor beta chains from one specimen sequenced in a study of CD4 T cells in relation to SARS-CoV-2 and coronaviruses. Measured with immunoSEQ multiplex PCR; TCRdb has only the in-frame clones, and not every one. The sample consists of some 17,000 clones, about 68% of them appearing once. Antigens of these TCRs are unknown. The unexposed donors gave CD4+ T cells in about 2011-2018, prior to COVID-19. The cells were cultured for around ten days before CD4+ T cells were isolated. The specimen sequenced was CD4+ T cells from PBMCs, cultured in vitro. The receptors stem from a human donor in good health.

The rearrangement uses TRBV19 and TRBJ2-7; 9 bases align to TRBD1. V was pared by 6 bases and J by 6 bases, with 9 bases of the junction left unmatched. The CDR3 has 14 amino acids. CDR1 and CDR2 from the germline V gene are LNHDA and SQIVND (reference sequence). The DNA for the CDR3 is TGTGCCAGTAGCCAAGGACAGGGGTCCCCCGAGCAGTACTTC. Translated, it gives CASSQGQGSPEQYF.

The genes are TRBV7-2 and TRBJ2-5, with D perhaps TRBD2 (6 bases). The V and J ends lost 4 bases and 0 bases respectively, with 18 bases between them. CDR1 and CDR2 (germline): SGHTA, FQGNSA. This CDR3 has 17 residues. The DNA of the CDR3 is TGTGCCAGCAGCTCCGGTGGGGGACGGGGGTACCAAGAGACCCAGTACTTC. It specifies CASSSGGGRGYQETQYF.

The CDR3 here is CASSPWEAEDYNEQFF. The CDR3 DNA sequence: TGTGCCAGCAGCCCGTGGGAGGCCGAAGATTACAATGAGCAGTTCTTC. The chain combines TRBV9 with TRBJ2-1; possible D gene TRBD2, 6 bases. Germline V gene sequence: CDR1 SGDLS, CDR2 YYNGEE. V lost 4 bases and J 4 bases, leaving 18 bases between the germline ends. This CDR3 has 16 amino acids.

The chain has TRBV5-5 and TRBJ2-6, with D possibly being TRBD1 (5 bases). Trimming cost V 2 bases and J 2 bases, with 8 bases left between them. The CDR3 is made up of 15 amino acids. Germline CDR1 and CDR2: SGHKS and YYEKEE (reference sequence). CDR3 in amino acids: CASSFLGAGANVLTF. CDR3 DNA: TGTGCCAGCAGCTTCTTAGGGGCTGGGGCCAACGTCCTGACTTTC.

This clone has just one count. The CDR3 region has the DNA TGCGCCAGCAGCCAACAAGATCAGGGCCTCTCCAAAGAGACCCAGTACTTC. Its translation: CASSQQDQGLSKETQYF. J is TRBJ2-5 and V is TRBV4-1, with TRBD1 as a possible D gene (5 bases). V lost 2 bases and J lost 3, with 19 bases in between. The CDR3 length is 17 residues. The V gene's germline CDR1 is MGHRA and CDR2 YSYEKL.

The chain combines TRBV6-2 or TRBV6-3 with TRBJ2-3; TRBD2 matches at 11 bases. Trimming took 0 bases from V and 0 from J; bases not matched to a gene: 14. CDR3 size: 21 residues. CDR1 is MNHEY, CDR2 SVGEGT, per germline. In nucleotides, the CDR3 is TGTGCCAGCAGTTACTCGGGACTAGCGGAAAATATCCTTCTAAGCACAGATACGCAGTATTTT. This sequence encodes CASSYSGLAENILLSTDTQYF.

The rearrangement uses TRBV30 and TRBJ2-7, with 8 bases that match TRBD2. CDR3 length: 14 amino acids. J was trimmed by 2 bases and V by 3 bases; bases with no gene match: 6. CDR1 and CDR2 from the germline V gene are GTSNPN and SVGIG (reference sequence). The CDR3 loop is CAWSRGGSTYEQYF. The CDR3 DNA reads TGTGCCTGGAGCCGGGGGGGGTCAACCTACGAGCAGTACTTC.

CDR3 bases: TGTGCCAGCAGTGGACAGAATAGCAATCAGCCCCAGCATTTT. Its translation is CASSGQNSNQPQHF. The rearrangement uses TRBV2 and TRBJ1-5; TRBD1 might be the D (5 bases). From germline, CDR1 is SNHLY and CDR2 FYNNEI. Deletions cut 4 bases from V and 0 bases from J, with 7 bases between. There are 14 residues in the CDR3.